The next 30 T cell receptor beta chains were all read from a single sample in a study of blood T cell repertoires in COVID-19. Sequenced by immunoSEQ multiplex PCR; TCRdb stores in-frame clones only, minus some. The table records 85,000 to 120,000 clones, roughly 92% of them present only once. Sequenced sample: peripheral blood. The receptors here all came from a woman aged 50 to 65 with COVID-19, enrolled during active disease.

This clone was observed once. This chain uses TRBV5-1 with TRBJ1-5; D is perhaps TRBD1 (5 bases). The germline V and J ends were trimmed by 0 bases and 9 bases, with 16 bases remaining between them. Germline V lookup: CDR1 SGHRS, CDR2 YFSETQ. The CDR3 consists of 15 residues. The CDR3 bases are TGCGCCAGCAGCTTGGAAGGGGCAGGCCAGGGGCCCCAGCATTTT. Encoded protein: CASSLEGAGQGPQHF.

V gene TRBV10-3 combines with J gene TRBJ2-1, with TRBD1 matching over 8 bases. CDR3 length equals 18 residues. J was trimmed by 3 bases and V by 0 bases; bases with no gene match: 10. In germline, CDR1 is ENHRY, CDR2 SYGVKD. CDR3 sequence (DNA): TGTGCCATCAGTGAGTCGAACGTCAGGGGGCAAGTCTACAATGAGCAGTTCTTC. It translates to CAISESNVRGQVYNEQFF.

The CDR3 here is CAWSPPTETQYF. As DNA, the CDR3 is TGTGCCTGGAGTCCCCCAACTGAGACCCAGTACTTC. The rearrangement links TRBV30 to TRBJ2-5; D gene uncertain. This CDR3 contains 12 residues. The germline V gene encodes CDR1 GTSNPN and CDR2 SVGIG (reference sequence). The V and J ends lost 2 bases and 5 bases respectively, with 9 bases between them. The whole variable domain, filled in from reference TRBV30 and TRBJ2-5, reads SQTIHQWPATLVQPVGSPLSLECTVEGTSNPNLYWYRQAAGRGLQLLFYSVGIGQISSEVPQNLSASRPQDRQFILSSKKLLLSDSGFYLCAWSPPTETQYFGPGTRLLVL.

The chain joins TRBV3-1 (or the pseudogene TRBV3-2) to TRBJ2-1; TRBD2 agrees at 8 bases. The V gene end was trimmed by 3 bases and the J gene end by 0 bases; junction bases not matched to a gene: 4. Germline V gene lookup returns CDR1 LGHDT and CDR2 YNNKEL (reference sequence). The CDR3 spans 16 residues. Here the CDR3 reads CASSHPLAGSYNEQFF. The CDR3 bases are TGTGCCAGCAGCCATCCCCTAGCGGGCTCCTACAATGAGCAGTTCTTC.

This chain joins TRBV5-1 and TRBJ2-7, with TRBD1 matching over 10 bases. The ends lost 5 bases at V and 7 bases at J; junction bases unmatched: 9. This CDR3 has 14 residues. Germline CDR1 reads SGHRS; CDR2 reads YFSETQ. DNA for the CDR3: TGCGCCAGCAGTTCCGGGACAGGGGACTGGGAGCAGTACTTC. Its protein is CASSSGTGDWEQYF.

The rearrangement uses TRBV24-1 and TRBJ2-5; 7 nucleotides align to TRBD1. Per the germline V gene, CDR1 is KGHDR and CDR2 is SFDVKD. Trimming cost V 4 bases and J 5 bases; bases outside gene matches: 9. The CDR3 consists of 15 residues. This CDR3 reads CATSDPGTAGETQYF. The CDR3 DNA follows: TGTGCCACCAGTGACCCGGGGACAGCCGGCGAGACCCAGTACTTC.

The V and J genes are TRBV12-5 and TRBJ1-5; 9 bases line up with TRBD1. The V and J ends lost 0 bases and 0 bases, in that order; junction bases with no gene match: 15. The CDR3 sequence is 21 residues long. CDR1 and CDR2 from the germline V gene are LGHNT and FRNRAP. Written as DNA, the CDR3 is TGTGCTAGTGGTTTGGTACTTTGGGGGACAGGGCAACTTGATAGCAATCAGCCCCAGCATTTT. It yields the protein CASGLVLWGTGQLDSNQPQHF.

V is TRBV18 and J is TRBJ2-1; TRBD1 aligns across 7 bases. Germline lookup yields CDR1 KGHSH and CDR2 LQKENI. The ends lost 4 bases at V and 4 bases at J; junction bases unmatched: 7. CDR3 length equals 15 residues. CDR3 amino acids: CASSQSMGQYNEQFF. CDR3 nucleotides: TGTGCCAGCTCACAATCAATGGGACAGTACAATGAGCAGTTCTTC.

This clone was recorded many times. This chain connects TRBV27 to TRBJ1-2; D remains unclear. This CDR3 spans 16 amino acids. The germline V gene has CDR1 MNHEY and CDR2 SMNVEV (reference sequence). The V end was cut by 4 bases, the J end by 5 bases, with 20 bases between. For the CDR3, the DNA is TGTGCCAGCAGTTCAGGTGGATACAGACTACTATATGGCTACACCTTC. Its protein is CASSSGGYRLLYGYTF.

CDR3 residues: CASGRGSDTQYF. Written as DNA, the CDR3 is TGTGCTAGTGGTAGAGGGTCAGATACGCAGTATTTT. V usage is TRBV12-5 and J usage is TRBJ2-3; tentative D call: TRBD2 (5 bases). The CDR3 runs 12 residues. Deletions cut 5 bases from V and 4 bases from J, with 7 bases between. Germline V gives CDR1 LGHNT, CDR2 FRNRAP. Complete variable domain (other parts from reference TRBV12-5 and TRBJ2-3): DARVTQTPRHKVTEMGQEVTMRCQPILGHNTVFWYRQTMMQGLELLAYFRNRAPLDDSGMPKDRFSAEMPDATLATLKIQPSEPRDSAVYFCASGRGSDTQYFGPGTRLTVL.

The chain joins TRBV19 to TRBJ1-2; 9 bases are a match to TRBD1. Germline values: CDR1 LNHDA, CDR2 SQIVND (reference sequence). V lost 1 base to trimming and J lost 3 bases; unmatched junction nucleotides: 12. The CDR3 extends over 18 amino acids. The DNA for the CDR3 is TGTGCCAGTAGTATAGGCCTCTTCCGGGACAGGGTCTACTATGGCTACACCTTC. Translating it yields CASSIGLFRDRVYYGYTF.

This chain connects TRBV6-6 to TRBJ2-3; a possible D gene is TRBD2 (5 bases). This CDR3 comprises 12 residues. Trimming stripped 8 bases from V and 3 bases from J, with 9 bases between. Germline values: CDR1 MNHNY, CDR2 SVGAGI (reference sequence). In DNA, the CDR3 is TGTGCCAGCCTGTCGGGAACAGATACGCAGTATTTT. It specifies CASLSGTDTQYF.

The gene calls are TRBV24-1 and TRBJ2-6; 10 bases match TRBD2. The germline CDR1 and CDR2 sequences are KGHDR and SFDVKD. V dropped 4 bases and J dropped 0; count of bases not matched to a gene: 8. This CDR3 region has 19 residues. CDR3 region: CATSELVASGGSGANVLTF. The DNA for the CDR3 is TGTGCCACCAGTGAGCTCGTCGCTAGCGGGGGCTCTGGGGCCAACGTCCTGACTTTC.

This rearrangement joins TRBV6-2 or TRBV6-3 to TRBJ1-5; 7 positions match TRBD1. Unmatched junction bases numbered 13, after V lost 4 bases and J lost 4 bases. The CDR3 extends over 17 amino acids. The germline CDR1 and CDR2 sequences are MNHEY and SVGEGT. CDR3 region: CASSWFQAGGHNQPQHF. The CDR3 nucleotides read TGTGCCAGCAGTTGGTTCCAGGCAGGGGGGCATAATCAGCCCCAGCATTTT.

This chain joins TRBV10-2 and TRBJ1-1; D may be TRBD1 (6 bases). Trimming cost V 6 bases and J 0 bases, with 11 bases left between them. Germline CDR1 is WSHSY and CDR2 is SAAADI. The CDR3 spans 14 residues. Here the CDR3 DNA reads TGCGCCAGCAGGGACAGTGTCATGAACACTGAAGCTTTCTTT. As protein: CASRDSVMNTEAFF.

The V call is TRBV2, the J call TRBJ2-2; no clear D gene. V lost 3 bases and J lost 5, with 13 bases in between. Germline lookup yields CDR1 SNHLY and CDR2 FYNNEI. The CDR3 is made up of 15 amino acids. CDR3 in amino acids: CASSDNPGGTGELFF. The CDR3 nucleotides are TGTGCCAGCAGTGATAATCCGGGTGGAACCGGGGAGCTGTTTTTT.

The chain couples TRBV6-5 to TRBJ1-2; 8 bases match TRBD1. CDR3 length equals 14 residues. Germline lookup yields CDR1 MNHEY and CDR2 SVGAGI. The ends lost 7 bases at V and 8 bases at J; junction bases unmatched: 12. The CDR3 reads CASTLDRATGGYTF. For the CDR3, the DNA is TGTGCCAGCACCCTGGACAGGGCGACTGGGGGCTACACCTTC.

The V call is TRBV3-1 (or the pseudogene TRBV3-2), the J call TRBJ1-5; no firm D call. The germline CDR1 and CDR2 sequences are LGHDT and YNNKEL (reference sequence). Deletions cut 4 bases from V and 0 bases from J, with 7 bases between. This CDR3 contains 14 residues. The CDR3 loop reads CASSLGNSNQPQHF. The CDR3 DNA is TGTGCCAGCAGCCTCGGGAATAGCAATCAGCCCCAGCATTTT.

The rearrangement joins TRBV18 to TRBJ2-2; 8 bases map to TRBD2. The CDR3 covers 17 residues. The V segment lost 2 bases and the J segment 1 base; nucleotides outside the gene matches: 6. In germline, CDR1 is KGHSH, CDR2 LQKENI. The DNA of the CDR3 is TGTGCCAGCTCACCAGAGCAACTAGCGGTGAACACCGGGGAGCTGTTTTTT. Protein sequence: CASSPEQLAVNTGELFF.

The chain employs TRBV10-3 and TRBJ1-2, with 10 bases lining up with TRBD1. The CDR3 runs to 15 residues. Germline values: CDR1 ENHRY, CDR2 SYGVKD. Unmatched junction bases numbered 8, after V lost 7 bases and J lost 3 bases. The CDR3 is CAIMGQGISDYGYTF. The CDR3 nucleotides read TGTGCCATCATGGGACAGGGGATATCGGACTATGGCTACACCTTC.

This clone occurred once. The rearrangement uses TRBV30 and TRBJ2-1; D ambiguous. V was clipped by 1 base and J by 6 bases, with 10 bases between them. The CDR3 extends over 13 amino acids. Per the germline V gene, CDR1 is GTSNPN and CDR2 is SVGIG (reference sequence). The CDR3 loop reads CAWSGAASNEQFF. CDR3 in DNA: TGTGCCTGGAGTGGAGCCGCTTCCAATGAGCAGTTCTTC.

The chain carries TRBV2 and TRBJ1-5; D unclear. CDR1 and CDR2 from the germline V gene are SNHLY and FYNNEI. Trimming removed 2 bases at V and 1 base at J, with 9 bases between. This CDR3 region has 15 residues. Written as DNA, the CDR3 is TGTGCCAGCAGTGAAAGAGGGCCCAGCAATCAGCCCCAGCATTTT. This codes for CASSERGPSNQPQHF.

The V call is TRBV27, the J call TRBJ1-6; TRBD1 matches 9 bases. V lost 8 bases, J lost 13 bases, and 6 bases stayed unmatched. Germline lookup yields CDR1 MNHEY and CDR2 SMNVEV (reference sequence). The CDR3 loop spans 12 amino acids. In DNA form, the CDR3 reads TGTGCCAGCGGGACAGGGAGTAGGCCCCTCCACTTT. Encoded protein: CASGTGSRPLHF.

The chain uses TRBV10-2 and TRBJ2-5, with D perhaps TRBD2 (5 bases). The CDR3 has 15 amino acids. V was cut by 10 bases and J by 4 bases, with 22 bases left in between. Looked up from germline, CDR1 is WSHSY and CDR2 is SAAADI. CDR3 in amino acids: CATQKVARLVETQYF. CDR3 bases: TGCGCCACTCAAAAGGTAGCGCGACTCGTAGAGACCCAGTACTTC.

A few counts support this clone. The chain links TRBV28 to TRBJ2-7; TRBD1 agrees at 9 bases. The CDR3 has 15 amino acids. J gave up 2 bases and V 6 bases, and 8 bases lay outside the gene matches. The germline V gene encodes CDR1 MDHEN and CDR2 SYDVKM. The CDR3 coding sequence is TGTGCCAGCAGCCATAGACAGGGGGACGCCTACGAGCAGTACTTC. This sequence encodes CASSHRQGDAYEQYF.

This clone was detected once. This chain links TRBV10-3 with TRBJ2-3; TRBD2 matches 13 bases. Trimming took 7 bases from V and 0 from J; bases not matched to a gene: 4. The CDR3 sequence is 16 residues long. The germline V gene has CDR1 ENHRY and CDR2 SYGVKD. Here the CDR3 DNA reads TGTGCCATCAAGGGACTAGCGGGACCAAGCACAGATACGCAGTATTTT. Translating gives CAIKGLAGPSTDTQYF.

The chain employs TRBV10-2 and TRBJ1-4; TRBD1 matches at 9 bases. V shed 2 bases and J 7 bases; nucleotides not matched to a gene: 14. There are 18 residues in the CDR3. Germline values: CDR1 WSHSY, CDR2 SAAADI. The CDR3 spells CASSELSTTGTGREKLFF. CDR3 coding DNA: TGCGCCAGCAGTGAGCTTTCAACCACCGGGACAGGGCGTGAAAAACTGTTTTTT.

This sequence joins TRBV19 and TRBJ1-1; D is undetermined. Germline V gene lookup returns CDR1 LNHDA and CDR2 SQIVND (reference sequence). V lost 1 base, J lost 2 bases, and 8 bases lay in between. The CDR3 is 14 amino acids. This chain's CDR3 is CASSIGPPNTEAFF. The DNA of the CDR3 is TGTGCCAGTAGTATAGGGCCCCCCAACACTGAAGCTTTCTTT.

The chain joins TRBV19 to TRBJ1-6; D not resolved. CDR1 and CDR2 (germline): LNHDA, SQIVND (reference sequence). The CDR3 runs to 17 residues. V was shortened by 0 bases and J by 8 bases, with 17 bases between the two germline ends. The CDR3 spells CASSIDYGSERHSPLHF. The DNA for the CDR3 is TGTGCCAGTAGTATAGATTACGGGTCGGAGAGGCATTCACCCCTCCACTTT.

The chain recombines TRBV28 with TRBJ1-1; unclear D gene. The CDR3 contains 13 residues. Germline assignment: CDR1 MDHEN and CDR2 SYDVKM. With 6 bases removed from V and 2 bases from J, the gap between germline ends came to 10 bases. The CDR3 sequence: CASRPPVNTEAFF. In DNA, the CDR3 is TGTGCCAGCAGACCCCCAGTCAACACTGAAGCTTTCTTT.